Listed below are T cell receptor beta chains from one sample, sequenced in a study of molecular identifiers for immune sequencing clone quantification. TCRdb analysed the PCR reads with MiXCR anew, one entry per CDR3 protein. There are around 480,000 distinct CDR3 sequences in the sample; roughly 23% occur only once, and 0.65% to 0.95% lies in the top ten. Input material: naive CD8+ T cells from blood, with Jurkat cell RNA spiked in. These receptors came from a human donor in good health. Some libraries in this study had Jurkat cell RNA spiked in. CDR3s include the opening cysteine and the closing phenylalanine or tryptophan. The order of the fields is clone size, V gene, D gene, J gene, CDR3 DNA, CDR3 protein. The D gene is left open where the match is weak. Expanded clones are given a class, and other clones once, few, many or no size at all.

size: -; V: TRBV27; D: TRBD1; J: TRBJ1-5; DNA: TGTGCCAGCAGTTACAGGGGGATTAGCAATCAGCCCCAGCATTTT; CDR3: CASSYRGISNQPQHF
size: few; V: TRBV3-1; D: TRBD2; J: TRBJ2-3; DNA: TGTGCCAGCAGCCAAGGTACAGCGGGGCTCACAGATACGCAGTATTTT; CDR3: CASSQGTAGLTDTQYF
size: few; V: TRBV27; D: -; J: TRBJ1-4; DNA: TGTGCCAGCAGTCACAGGGTGGAAGAAAAACTGTTTTTT; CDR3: CASSHRVEEKLFF
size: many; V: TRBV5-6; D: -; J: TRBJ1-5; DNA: TGTGCCAGCAGCTTGTCTCCAGGCGACAATCAGCCCCAGCATTTT; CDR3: CASSLSPGDNQPQHF
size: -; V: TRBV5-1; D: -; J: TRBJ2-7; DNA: TGCGCCAGCAGCTTGGAGGTCCCTGGGGAGCAGTACTTC; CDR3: CASSLEVPGEQYF
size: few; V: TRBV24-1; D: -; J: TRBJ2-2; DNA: TGTGCCACCAGTGATCCTGGACAGTCCCCGGGGGAGCTGTTTTTT; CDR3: CATSDPGQSPGELFF
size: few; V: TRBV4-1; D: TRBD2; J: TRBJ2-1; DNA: TGCGCCAGCAGCCTGATGGGAGGGACGGGGGGCTCCTACAATGAGCAGTTCTTC; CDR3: CASSLMGGTGGSYNEQFF
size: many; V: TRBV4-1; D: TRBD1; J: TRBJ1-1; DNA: TGCGCCAGCAGCCAAGTCGACAGGGAGAACACTGAAGCTTTCTTT; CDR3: CASSQVDRENTEAFF
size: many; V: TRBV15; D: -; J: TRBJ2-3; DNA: TGTGCCACCAGCCAGCAGGACAGCACAGATACGCAGTATTTT; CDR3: CATSQQDSTDTQYF
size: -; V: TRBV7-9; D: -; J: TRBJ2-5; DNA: TGTGCCAGCAGCAAAGCCGGGATTCAAGAGACCCAGTACTTC; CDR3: CASSKAGIQETQYF
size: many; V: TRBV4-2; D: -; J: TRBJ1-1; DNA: TGTGCCAGCAGCCAAGAAAGAATCGGGGGCACTGAAGCTTTCTTT; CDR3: CASSQERIGGTEAFF
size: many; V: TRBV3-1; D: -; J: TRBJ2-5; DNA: TGTGCCAGCAGCCCCCGCCGAGAGACCCAGTACTTC; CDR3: CASSPRRETQYF
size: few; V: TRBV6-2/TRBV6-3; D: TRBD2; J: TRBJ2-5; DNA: TGTGCCAGCAGTTACGGTACTAGCGGGAGGGCCGGGGAGACCCAGTACTTC; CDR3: CASSYGTSGRAGETQYF
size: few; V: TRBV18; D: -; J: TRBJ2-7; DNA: TGTGCCAGCTCACCACCGGTTAGCTACGAGCAGTACTTC; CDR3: CASSPPVSYEQYF
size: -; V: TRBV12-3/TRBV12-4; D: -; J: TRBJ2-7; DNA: TGTGCCAGCAGTCCCGGGTATCAGGAGCAGTACTTC; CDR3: CASSPGYQEQYF
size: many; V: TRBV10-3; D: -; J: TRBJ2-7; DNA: TGTGCCATCCTTTACGAACAGGGTTACGAGCAGTACTTC; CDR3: CAILYEQGYEQYF
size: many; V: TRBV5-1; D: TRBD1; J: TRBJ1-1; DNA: TGCGCCAGCAGTTCGCAACAGGGGGCGGACACTGAAGCTTTCTTT; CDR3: CASSSQQGADTEAFF